This TCR beta chain was documented in a study of T cell responses to AZD1222 COVID-19 vaccine. Findings and caveats of the study: Repertoire sampling was restricted to post-peak T cell response timepoints.

The germline V gene has CDR1 MNHEY and CDR2 SVGEGT. There are 19 residues in the CDR3. The ends were cut back, 0 bases at V and 0 bases at J, with 18 bases in the middle. TCRdb's table, derived via immunoSEQ multiplex PCR, lists solely in-frame clones and lacks some. The table has about 150,000 clones, 91% seen once; the top ten hold around 1.4%. Concerning this clone itself: Its target is unknown.

The origin of this receptor is an adult in good health. The starting material was peripheral blood, obtained on day 0 of AZD1222 vaccination. The rearrangement joins TRBV6-2 or TRBV6-3 to TRBJ1-5; D not resolved. The chain's CDR3 is CASSYSGLMRGGSNQPQHF. CDR3 sequence (DNA): TGTGCCAGCAGTTACTCGGGCCTAATGCGGGGTGGTAGCAATCAGCCCCAGCATTTT.